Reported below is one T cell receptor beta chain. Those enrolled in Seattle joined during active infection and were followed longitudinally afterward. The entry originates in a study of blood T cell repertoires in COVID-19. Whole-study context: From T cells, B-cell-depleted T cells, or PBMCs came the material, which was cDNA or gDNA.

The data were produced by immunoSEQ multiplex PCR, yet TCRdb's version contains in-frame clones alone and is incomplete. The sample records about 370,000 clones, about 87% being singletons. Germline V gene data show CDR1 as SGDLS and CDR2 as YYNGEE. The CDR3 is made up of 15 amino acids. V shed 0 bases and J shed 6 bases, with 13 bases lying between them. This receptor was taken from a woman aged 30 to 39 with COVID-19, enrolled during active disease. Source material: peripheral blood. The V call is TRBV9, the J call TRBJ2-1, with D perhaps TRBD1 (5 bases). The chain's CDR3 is CASSVVGATLNEQFF. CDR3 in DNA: TGTGCCAGCAGCGTAGTTGGGGCTACTCTCAATGAGCAGTTCTTC.